The clone carrying this T cell receptor beta chain was detected once. The data are from a study of cytomegalovirus exposure and HLA in healthy donors. The PCR had 60 Vbeta and 13 Jbeta primers. Here immunoSEQ multiplex PCR was the method, and the copy in TCRdb shows in-frame clones only, minus some. The repertoire consists of some 180,000 clones, with about 80% occurring once and the leading ten covering 1.5% to 2%. The CDR3 has 14 amino acids. V shed 1 base and J shed 5 bases, with 11 bases lying between them. The V gene's germline CDR1 is LNHDA and CDR2 SQIVND (reference sequence). The chain couples TRBV19 to TRBJ1-2; no clear D. The receptor was isolated from a woman in her twenties or thirties in good health and CMV-seronegative. Sequenced material: PBMCs. The CDR3, as DNA: TGTGCCAGTAGTATAGGGCGACTAGAATATGGCTACACCTTC. Protein sequence: CASSIGRLEYGYTF.